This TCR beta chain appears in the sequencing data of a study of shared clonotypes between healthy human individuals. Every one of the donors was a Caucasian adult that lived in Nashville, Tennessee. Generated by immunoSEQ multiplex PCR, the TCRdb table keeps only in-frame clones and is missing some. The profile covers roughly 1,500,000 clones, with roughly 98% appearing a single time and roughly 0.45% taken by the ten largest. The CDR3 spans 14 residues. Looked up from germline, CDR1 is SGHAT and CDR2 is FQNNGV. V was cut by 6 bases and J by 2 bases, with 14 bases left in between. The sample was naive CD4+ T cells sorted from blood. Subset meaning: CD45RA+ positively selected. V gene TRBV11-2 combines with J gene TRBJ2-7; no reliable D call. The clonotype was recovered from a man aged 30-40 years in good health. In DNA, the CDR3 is TGTGCCAGCAGGCAAGCCGGGCTACCCTACGAGCAGTACTTC. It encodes CASRQAGLPYEQYF.